These 19 T cell receptor beta chains were all obtained from the same sample, sequenced in a study of blood T cell repertoires in COVID-19. Here immunoSEQ multiplex PCR was the method, and the copy in TCRdb shows in-frame clones only, minus some. Counted here are a few hundred thousand clones, 80% to 90% occurring once; the ten biggest clones make up roughly 2%. The sequencing sample was made of peripheral blood. The receptors here all came from a man aged 25 to 45 with active or convalescent COVID-19.

The CDR3 spells CASSLGLSDTGELFF. The CDR3 DNA follows: TGCGCCAGCAGCTTGGGGTTGTCGGACACCGGGGAGCTGTTTTTT. This chain joins TRBV5-1 and TRBJ2-2; unclear D gene. In germline, CDR1 is SGHRS, CDR2 YFSETQ. The CDR3 extends over 15 amino acids. The V end lost 0 bases, the J end lost 3 bases, and 9 bases lay between the germline ends.

This chain joins TRBV4-1 and TRBJ2-3, with 15 bases lining up with TRBD2. Germline CDR1 is MGHRA and CDR2 is YSYEKL. The CDR3 runs 21 residues. With V trimmed by 3 bases and J by 2 bases, 15 bases remained unmatched. The CDR3 loop reads CASSQGLAGGSATLFTDTQYF. The CDR3 bases are TGCGCCAGCAGCCAGGGACTAGCGGGGGGTTCTGCTACGCTTTTCACAGATACGCAGTATTTT.

In its sample, this clone was seen a few times. The V and J genes are TRBV19 and TRBJ1-5; 7 positions match TRBD1. V lost 6 bases and J lost 1; bases outside the gene matches: 6. The CDR3 loop spans 15 amino acids. Germline CDR1 and CDR2: LNHDA and SQIVND (reference sequence). Written as DNA, the CDR3 is TGTGCCAGTAGCCTGGGACAGCTAAGCAATCAGCCCCAGCATTTT. Translating it yields CASSLGQLSNQPQHF.

The gene calls are TRBV5-1 and TRBJ1-4; 9 bases fit TRBD1. This CDR3 is built from 15 residues. V lost 3 bases and J lost 5; bases outside the gene matches: 5. Germline CDR1 and CDR2: SGHRS and YFSETQ. CDR3 in DNA: TGCGCCAGCAGCTGGGGCGGGACAGGGAATGAAAAACTGTTTTTT. Protein: CASSWGGTGNEKLFF.

The table lists this clone with a count of one. The CDR3 nucleotides read TGTGCCAGCAGTGAACAGATAATCTATGGCTACACCTTC. Encoded protein: CASSEQIIYGYTF. The chain couples TRBV2 to TRBJ1-2; D uncertain. Trimming took off 2 bases at V and 4 bases at J, with 8 bases between the two ends. The CDR3 is 13 amino acids. CDR1 is SNHLY and CDR2 is FYNNEI in the germline V gene.

This clone was found once. This rearrangement joins TRBV4-3 to TRBJ1-2; 9 nucleotides match TRBD1. The CDR3 loop spans 14 amino acids. V was pared by 4 bases and J by 5 bases, with 5 bases of the junction left unmatched. Germline V gives CDR1 LGHNA, CDR2 YSLEER. The CDR3 DNA sequence: TGCGCCAGCAGCCCCCGACAGGGGGAATATGGCTACACCTTC. It codes for CASSPRQGEYGYTF.

V is TRBV4-1 and J is TRBJ2-7; 8 bases line up with TRBD2. CDR1 and CDR2 from the germline V gene are MGHRA and YSYEKL. Trimming at V came to 0 bases and at J to 6 bases, leaving 4 bases not matched to a gene. The CDR3 sequence is 14 residues long. CDR3 coding DNA: TGCGCCAGCAGCCAAGAGCGTCTAGCGGGCGAGCAGTACTTC. Residues: CASSQERLAGEQYF.

This clone has just a few counts. V usage is TRBV3-1 (or the pseudogene TRBV3-2) and J usage is TRBJ2-1, with D possibly matching TRBD2 (5 bases). CDR1 is LGHDT, CDR2 YNNKEL, per germline (reference sequence). Trimming removed 4 bases from V and 9 bases from J, with 22 bases in between. The CDR3 covers 16 residues. CDR3 amino acids: CASSPPGDYRLGEQFF. CDR3 nucleotide sequence: TGTGCCAGCAGCCCCCCAGGCGACTACCGATTGGGTGAGCAGTTCTTC.

The chain joins TRBV25-1 to TRBJ2-7; weak D call: TRBD2 (5 bases). There are 15 residues in the CDR3. Germline CDR1 reads MGHDK; CDR2 reads SYGVNS. V lost 3 bases, J lost 2 bases, and 14 bases lay in between. In DNA form, the CDR3 reads TGTGCCAGCAGTGAGCTTGAGGGCTCTCCCTACGAGCAGTACTTC. It yields the protein CASSELEGSPYEQYF.

V and J are TRBV5-1 and TRBJ2-1, with 7 bases that match TRBD2. After removal of 3 bases from V and 3 bases from J, the junction contained 6 bases not matched to a gene. The CDR3 contains 15 residues. The germline CDR1 and CDR2 sequences are SGHRS and YFSETQ. The CDR3 protein is CASSSDGGNYNEQFF. The DNA of the CDR3 is TGCGCCAGCAGCTCCGACGGGGGGAACTACAATGAGCAGTTCTTC.

The chain is built from TRBV11-2 and TRBJ1-4; 11 bases line up with TRBD1. Germline-derived CDR1 and CDR2 are SGHAT and FQNNGV. J gave up 0 bases and V 6 bases, and 9 bases lay outside the gene matches. The CDR3 has 18 residues. CDR3 in amino acids: CASRPGRGQGATNEKLFF. The CDR3 coding sequence is TGTGCCAGCAGACCCGGCCGGGGACAGGGGGCAACTAATGAAAAACTGTTTTTT.

This chain uses TRBV27 with TRBJ2-3, with TRBD2 matching 7 bases. CDR1 and CDR2 (germline): MNHEY, SMNVEV (reference sequence). This CDR3 is built from 14 residues. The V segment lost 5 bases and the J segment 4 bases; nucleotides outside the gene matches: 6. CDR3 nucleotide sequence: TGTGCCAGCAGTCCAAACGGACTAGCAGATACGCAGTATTTT. Its protein is CASSPNGLADTQYF.

The V call is TRBV9, the J call TRBJ2-2, with 12 bases fitting TRBD2. V gave up 0 bases and J gave up 7 bases; unmatched junction bases: 7. CDR1 is SGDLS and CDR2 is YYNGEE in the germline V gene. This CDR3 is built from 17 residues. The CDR3 DNA follows: TGTGCCAGCAGCGTAGGCCGACTAGCGGGGGTCGGCGGGGAGCTGTTTTTT. Encoded protein: CASSVGRLAGVGGELFF.

The rearrangement links TRBV9 to TRBJ1-2; 8 nucleotides line up with TRBD1. Germline V gene sequence: CDR1 SGDLS, CDR2 YYNGEE. This CDR3 comprises 14 residues. With V trimmed by 3 bases and J by 3 bases, 4 bases remained unmatched. Here the CDR3 reads CASSDGQGDYGYTF. In nucleotides, the CDR3 is TGTGCCAGCAGCGACGGACAGGGCGACTATGGCTACACCTTC.

V usage is TRBV6-5 and J usage is TRBJ1-1; 12 bases map to TRBD1. The CDR3 contains 15 residues. V was pared by 2 bases and J by 4 bases, with 2 bases of the junction left unmatched. Germline CDR1 is MNHEY and CDR2 is SVGAGI. CDR3 region: CASSYRGQGATEAFF. In DNA form, the CDR3 reads TGTGCCAGCAGTTACCGGGGACAGGGGGCCACTGAAGCTTTCTTT.

This clone was seen a few times. V and J are TRBV7-9 and TRBJ2-5; D is possibly TRBD2 (6 bases). The V end was cut by 5 bases, the J end by 0 bases, with 13 bases between. Germline CDR1 SEHNR, CDR2 FQNEAQ (reference sequence). The CDR3 consists of 15 residues. CDR3 nucleotides: TGTGCCAGCAGCGCTGGGGGGACTTACCAAGAGACCCAGTACTTC. It codes for CASSAGGTYQETQYF. The entire variable domain, with the rest obtained from reference TRBV7-9 and TRBJ2-5, is as follows: DTGVSQNPRHKITKRGQNVTFRCDPISEHNRLYWYRQTLGQGPEFLTYFQNEAQLEKSRLLSDRFSAERPKGSFSTLEIQRTEQGDSAMYLCASSAGGTYQETQYFGPGTRLLVL.

V and J are TRBV18 and TRBJ2-1, with TRBD1 matching over 8 bases. The CDR3 sequence is 15 residues long. J was trimmed by 6 bases and V by 4 bases; bases with no gene match: 8. CDR1 and CDR2 from the germline V gene are KGHSH and LQKENI. This CDR3 is CASSRRTGLGNEQFF. The CDR3, as DNA: TGTGCCAGCTCACGACGGACAGGGTTGGGCAATGAGCAGTTCTTC.

Written as DNA, the CDR3 is TGTGCCAGCACTGGCGGTCTCGGGATCCAAGAGACCCAGTACTTC. Translated: CASTGGLGIQETQYF. The rearrangement uses TRBV2 and TRBJ2-5; a weak D match, TRBD2 (5 bases). The CDR3 is 15 amino acids. Trimming took off 7 bases at V and 1 base at J, with 16 bases between the two ends. Germline V CDR1 and CDR2: SNHLY, FYNNEI.

The V call is TRBV27, the J call TRBJ2-1; 10 bases align to TRBD2. CDR3 length: 14 amino acids. The ends lost 2 bases at V and 8 bases at J; junction bases unmatched: 3. The germline V gene has CDR1 MNHEY and CDR2 SMNVEV (reference sequence). The CDR3 DNA reads as TGTGCCAGCAGTTTAAGCGGGGGGGCCGATGAGCAGTTCTTC. Residues: CASSLSGGADEQFF.